This T cell receptor beta chain was sequenced in a study of early T cells in non-severe SARS-CoV-2 infection. Study as a whole: The chains were unpaired, and the sequenced material was bulk RNA from unsorted whole blood. Findings and caveats of the study: A preference for anti-spike CD8 responses marked VDJdb matching, which missed private and CD4 specificities.

Tagging with unique molecular identifiers was applied to individual cDNA molecules. TCRdb independently ran MiXCR on the 5' RACE reads; one entry per CDR3 protein. Here the sample spans about 48,000 distinct CDR3 sequences, approximately 9.8% being singletons. V dropped 7 bases and J dropped 1 base, with 9 bases sitting between them. The CDR3 has 13 residues. Germline V gene data show CDR1 as SEHNR and CDR2 as FQNEAQ (reference sequence). There are many counts of this clonotype. The antigen is unknown. This chain links TRBV7-9 with TRBJ2-3; TRBD2 is a possible D gene (6 bases). Source material: whole blood. This clonotype was obtained from an adult who was a healthcare worker with PCR-confirmed SARS-CoV-2 infection or an uninfected control (not recorded which). The CDR3 sequence is CASNPGGTDTQYF. CDR3 DNA: TGTGCCAGCAATCCGGGAGGCACAGATACGCAGTATTTT.